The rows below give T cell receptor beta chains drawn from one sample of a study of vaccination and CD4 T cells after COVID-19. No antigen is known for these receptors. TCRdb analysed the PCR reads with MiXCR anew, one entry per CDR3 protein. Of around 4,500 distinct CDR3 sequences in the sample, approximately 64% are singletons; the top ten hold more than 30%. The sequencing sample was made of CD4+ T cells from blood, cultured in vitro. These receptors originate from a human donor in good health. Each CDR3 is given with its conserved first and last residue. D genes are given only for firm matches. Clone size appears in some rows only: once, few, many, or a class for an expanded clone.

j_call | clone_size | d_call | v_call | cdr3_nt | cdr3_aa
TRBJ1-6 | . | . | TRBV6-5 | TGTGCCAGCAGTTACGTCGGACGGGATTCACCCCTCCACTTT | CASSYVGRDSPLHF
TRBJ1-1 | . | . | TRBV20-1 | TGCAGTGCTAGAGTCACTTTCAGAGAAGGAGAGACTGAAGCTTTCTTT | CSARVTFREGETEAFF
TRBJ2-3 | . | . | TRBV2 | TGTGCCAGCAGTCTAGATCTAAGCACAGATACGCAGTATTTT | CASSLDLSTDTQYF
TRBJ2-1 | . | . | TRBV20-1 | TGCAGTGCTAGGGGGGGTGGGGTGAGCAATGAGCAGTTCTTC | CSARGGGVSNEQFF
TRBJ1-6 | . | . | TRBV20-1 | TGCAGTGCTAGAGGCATCCGGGACCGATATTTACCCCTCCACTTT | CSARGIRDRYLPLHF
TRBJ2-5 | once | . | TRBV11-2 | TGTGCCAGCAGCTTAGGCCTTACTAGAAGCGAGACCCAGTACTTC | CASSLGLTRSETQYF
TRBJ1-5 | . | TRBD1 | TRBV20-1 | TGCAGTGCTGCGACAGGGGGCAATCAGCCCCAGCATTTT | CSAATGGNQPQHF
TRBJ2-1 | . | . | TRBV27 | TGTGCCAGCAGTTTATCGTCGGGACTGTGGGACAATGAGCAGTTCTTC | CASSLSSGLWDNEQFF
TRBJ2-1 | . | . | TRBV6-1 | TGTGCCAGCTCCCCGGAACGGGGGTATGAGCAGTTCTTC | CASSPERGYEQFF
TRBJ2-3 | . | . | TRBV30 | TGTGCCTGGCGGGGGGCGGGGAGCACAGATACGCAGTATTTT | CAWRGAGSTDTQYF
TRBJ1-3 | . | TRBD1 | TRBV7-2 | TGTGCCAGCAGCTTAGGTTCAGGGGGCTTTAATCCGGGCACCATATATTTT | CASSLGSGGFNPGTIYF
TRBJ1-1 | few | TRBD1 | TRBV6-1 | TGTGCCAGCAGTCTTGGGACAGGGAACACTGAAGCTTTCTTT | CASSLGTGNTEAFF
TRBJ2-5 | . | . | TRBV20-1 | TGCAGTGCCAACCTACTAGACAAGGGGGAGACCCAGTACTTC | CSANLLDKGETQYF
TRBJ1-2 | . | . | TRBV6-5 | TGTGCCAGCAGTTACGGGAATGGCTACACCTTC | CASSYGNGYTF
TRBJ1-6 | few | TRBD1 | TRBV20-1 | TGCAGTGCTAGGTCATTTGGACAGGTTTTAAATTCACCCCTCCACTTT | CSARSFGQVLNSPLHF
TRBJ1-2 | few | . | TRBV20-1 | TGCAGTGCTTTAAGATTGGGGGAATACACCTTC | CSALRLGEYTF
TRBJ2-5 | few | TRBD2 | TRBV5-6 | TGTGCCAGCAGCCTCGGACTAGCGGGGCCCGGGGAGACCCAGTACTTC | CASSLGLAGPGETQYF
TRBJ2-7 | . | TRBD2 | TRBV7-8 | TGTGCCAGCAGCTTAGGACTAGCGGGAGGGAGGGGGTCCTACGAGCAGTACTTC | CASSLGLAGGRGSYEQYF
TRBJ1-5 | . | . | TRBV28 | TGTGCCAGCAGTTTTGCTACATCACGGGGTCTCGATCAGCCCCAGCATTTT | CASSFATSRGLDQPQHF
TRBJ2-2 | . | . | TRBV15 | TGTGCCACCAGCACCCCAATCGGAGGGGGGGGCGGGGAGCTGTTTTTT | CATSTPIGGGGGELFF
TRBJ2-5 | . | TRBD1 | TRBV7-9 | TGTGCCAGCAGCTTGCGACAGGGACGGGAGACCCAGTACTTC | CASSLRQGRETQYF
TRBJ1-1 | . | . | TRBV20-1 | TGCAGTGCTATAAGTGACAGGCAGAACACTGAAGCTTTCTTT | CSAISDRQNTEAFF
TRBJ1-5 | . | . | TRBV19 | TGTGCCAGTAGTCGGTCTTTAAGTCAGCCCCAGCATTTT | CASSRSLSQPQHF
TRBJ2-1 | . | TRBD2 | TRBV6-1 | TGTGCCAGCAGATTAGGGCGGGAGGGCCTGAGGGAGCAGTTCTTC | CASRLGREGLREQFF
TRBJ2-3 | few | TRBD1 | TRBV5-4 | TGTGCCAGCAGCCCTGGACAGGGGAGGCAAGATACGCAGTATTTT | CASSPGQGRQDTQYF
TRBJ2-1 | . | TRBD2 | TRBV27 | TGTGCCAGCAGTTTCGGGGGGCTAGCGGGAGTGGGTGAGCAGTTCTTC | CASSFGGLAGVGEQFF
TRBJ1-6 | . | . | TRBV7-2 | TGTGCCAGCAGCTTAGGTCCCTTCGACGGCCTCCACTTT | CASSLGPFDGLHF
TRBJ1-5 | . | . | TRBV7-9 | TGTGCCAGCAGCTTAAAGGAGGGGAGCAATCAGCCCCAGCATTTT | CASSLKEGSNQPQHF
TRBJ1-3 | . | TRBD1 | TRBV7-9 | TGTGCCAGCAGCTTACTTAAGGGGGCCGGAAACACCATATATTTT | CASSLLKGAGNTIYF
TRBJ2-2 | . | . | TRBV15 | TGTGCCACCAGCGGGTTTTCGGGAAGTACCGGGGAGCTGTTTTTT | CATSGFSGSTGELFF
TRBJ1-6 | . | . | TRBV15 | TGTGCCACCAGCAGAGGATTCGGTTCACCCCTCCACTTT | CATSRGFGSPLHF
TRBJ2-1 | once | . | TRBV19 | TGTGCCAGAGGGGGTTACAACAATGAGCAGTTCTTC | CARGGYNNEQFF
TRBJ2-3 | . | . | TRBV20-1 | TGCAGTGCTAGCACGATTACAGATACGCAGTATTTT | CSASTITDTQYF
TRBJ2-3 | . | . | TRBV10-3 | TGTGCCATCACCGAAGGAGGAAGATCAGATACGCAGTATTTT | CAITEGGRSDTQYF
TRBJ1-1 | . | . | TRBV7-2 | TGTGCCAGCAGCTTCGACAGGACCTTTGAAGCTTTCTTT | CASSFDRTFEAFF
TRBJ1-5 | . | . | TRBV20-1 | TGCAGTGCTAGGGGCTATAGCAATCAGCCCCAGCATTTT | CSARGYSNQPQHF
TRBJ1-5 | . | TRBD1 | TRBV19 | TGTGCCAGTAGTTTCTCCGGGACAGGAGGTCAGCCCCAGCATTTT | CASSFSGTGGQPQHF
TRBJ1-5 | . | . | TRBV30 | TGTGCCTGGAGTGTGTCCCAGAATCAGCCCCAGCATTTT | CAWSVSQNQPQHF
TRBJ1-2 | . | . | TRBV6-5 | TGTGCCAGCAGTTACTCGAGAGGGGGAGAGGTCTTACTTGGCTACACCTTC | CASSYSRGGEVLLGYTF
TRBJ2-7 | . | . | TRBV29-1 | TGCAGCGTCCAACCCTACCAGCTGGGCGGGTACGAGCAGTACTTC | CSVQPYQLGGYEQYF
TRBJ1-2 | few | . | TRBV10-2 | TGCGCCAGCAGTTGGGAGGGAGGCTACACCTTC | CASSWEGGYTF
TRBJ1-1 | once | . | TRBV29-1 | TGCAGCTCCCGGGGCCCCGGACAGTTAAACACTGAAGCTTTCTTT | CSSRGPGQLNTEAFF
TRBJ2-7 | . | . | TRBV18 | TGTGCCAGCTCATCCAAGGACAGAGGCGAGCAGTACTTC | CASSSKDRGEQYF
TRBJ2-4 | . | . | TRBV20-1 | TGCAGCGTACAGCTAGCCAAAAACATTCAGTACTTC | CSVQLAKNIQYF
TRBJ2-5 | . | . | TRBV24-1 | TGTGCCACCAGTGCTCGCCCCCCGCTTCAAGAGACCCAGTACTTC | CATSARPPLQETQYF
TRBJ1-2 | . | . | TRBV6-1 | TGTGCCAGCAGCCCGACAGGAAACTATGGCTACACCTTC | CASSPTGNYGYTF
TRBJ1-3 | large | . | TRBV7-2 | TGTGCCAGCAGCTCCCCACTGGGCCGGCGATCTGGAAACACCATATATTTT | CASSSPLGRRSGNTIYF
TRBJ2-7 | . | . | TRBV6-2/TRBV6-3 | TGTGCCAGCAGTCACTCCTACGAGCAGTACTTC | CASSHSYEQYF
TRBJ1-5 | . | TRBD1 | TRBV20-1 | TGCAGTGCCGGGACAGGCCCCAATCAGCCCCAGCATTTT | CSAGTGPNQPQHF
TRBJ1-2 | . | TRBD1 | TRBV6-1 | TGTGCCAGCAGTGAGTCGGGACAGGGGTATGGCTACACCTTC | CASSESGQGYGYTF
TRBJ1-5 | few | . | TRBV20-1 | TGCAGTGCAATGGGACCGATCAATCAGCCCCAGCATTTT | CSAMGPINQPQHF
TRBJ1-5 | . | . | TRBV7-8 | TGTGCCAGCAGCCTAAAAAGGGGATTCAATCAGCCCCAGCATTTT | CASSLKRGFNQPQHF
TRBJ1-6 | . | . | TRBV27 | TGTGCCAGCAGTTTATTGACACAGGGTTCTAGGACACCCCTCCACTTT | CASSLLTQGSRTPLHF
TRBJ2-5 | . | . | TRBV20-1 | TGCAGTGCTATTCACGGGGAGACCCAGTACTTC | CSAIHGETQYF
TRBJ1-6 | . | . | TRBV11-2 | TGTGCCAGCAGCTTAGACCGCAGAAATTCACCCCTCCACTTT | CASSLDRRNSPLHF
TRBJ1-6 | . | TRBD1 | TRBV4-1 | TGCGCCAGCAGCCAAGTAGGGACAGGTCTATCCACGAATTTACCCCTCCACTTT | CASSQVGTGLSTNLPLHF
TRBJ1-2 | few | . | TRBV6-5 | TGTGCCAGCAGTTACTCCGCGGGGATCTATGGCTACACCTTC | CASSYSAGIYGYTF
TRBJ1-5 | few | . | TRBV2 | TGTGCCAGCAGAAGTTATAGCAATCAGCCCCAGCATTTT | CASRSYSNQPQHF
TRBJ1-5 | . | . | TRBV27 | TGTGCCAGCAGTTTTACAGGGTTAAAGCAACAGCCCCAGCATTTT | CASSFTGLKQQPQHF
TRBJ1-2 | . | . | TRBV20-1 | TGCAGTGCCCCCTTTTCAGGGTTTGGCTACACCTTC | CSAPFSGFGYTF